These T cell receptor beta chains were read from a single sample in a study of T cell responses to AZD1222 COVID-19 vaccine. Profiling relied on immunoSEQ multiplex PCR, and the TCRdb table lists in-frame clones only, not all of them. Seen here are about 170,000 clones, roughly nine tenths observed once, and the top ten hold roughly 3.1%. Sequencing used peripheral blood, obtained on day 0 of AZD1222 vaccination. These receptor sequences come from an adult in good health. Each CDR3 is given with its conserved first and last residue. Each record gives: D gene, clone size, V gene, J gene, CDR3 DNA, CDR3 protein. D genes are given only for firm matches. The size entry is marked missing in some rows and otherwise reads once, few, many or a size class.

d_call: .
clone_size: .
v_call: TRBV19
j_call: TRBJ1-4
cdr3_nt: TGTGCCAGTAGTAAGTCCGGCACAGGGAGTGAAAAACTGTTTTTT
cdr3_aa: CASSKSGTGSEKLFF

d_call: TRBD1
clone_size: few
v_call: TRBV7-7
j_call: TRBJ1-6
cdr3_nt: TGTGCCAGCAGCTCGCGACAGGGGCCTCCTTCACCCCTCCACTTT
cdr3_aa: CASSSRQGPPSPLHF

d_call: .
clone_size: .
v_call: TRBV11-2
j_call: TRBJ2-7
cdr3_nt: TGTGCCAGCAGCCTAACTAGCTACGAGCAGTACTTC
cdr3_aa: CASSLTSYEQYF

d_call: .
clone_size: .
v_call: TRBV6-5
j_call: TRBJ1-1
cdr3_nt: TGTGCCAGCAAATGGACTGAAGCTTTCTTT
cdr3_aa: CASKWTEAFF

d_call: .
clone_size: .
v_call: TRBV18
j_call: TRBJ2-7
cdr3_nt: TGTGCCAGCTCACCAGCCCCTTCCTACGAGCAGTACTTC
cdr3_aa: CASSPAPSYEQYF

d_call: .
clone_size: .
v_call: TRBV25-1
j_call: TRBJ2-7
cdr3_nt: TGTGCCAGCAGTGGCCCCGGGGCCATGAGGGAGCAGTACTTC
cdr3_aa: CASSGPGAMREQYF

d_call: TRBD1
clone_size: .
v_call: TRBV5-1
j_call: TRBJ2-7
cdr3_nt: TGCGCCAGCAGCAAACAGGGGCCAGGGAGCACCGAGCAGTACTTC
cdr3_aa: CASSKQGPGSTEQYF

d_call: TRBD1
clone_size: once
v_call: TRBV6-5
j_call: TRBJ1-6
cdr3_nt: TGTGCCAGCAGTTACACAAGACAGGGAGGTAATTCACCCCTCCACTTT
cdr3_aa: CASSYTRQGGNSPLHF

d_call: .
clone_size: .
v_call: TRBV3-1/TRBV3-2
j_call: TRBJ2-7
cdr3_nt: TGTGCCAGCAGCCCGTGGGGGGTGGAAACCTACGAGCAGTACTTC
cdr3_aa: CASSPWGVETYEQYF

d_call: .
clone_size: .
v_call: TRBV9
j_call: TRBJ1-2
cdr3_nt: TGTGCCAGCAGTGCCTTTTGGGGCGGCAACTATGGCTACACCTTC
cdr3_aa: CASSAFWGGNYGYTF

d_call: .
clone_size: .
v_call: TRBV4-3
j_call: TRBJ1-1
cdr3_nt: TGCGCCAGCAGCGGACAAATCCCCACTGAAGCTTTCTTT
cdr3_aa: CASSGQIPTEAFF

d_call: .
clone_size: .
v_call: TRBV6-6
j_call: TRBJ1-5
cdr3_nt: TGTGCCAGCAGAGCGGGTCCCAGCAATCAGCCCCAGCATTTT
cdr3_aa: CASRAGPSNQPQHF

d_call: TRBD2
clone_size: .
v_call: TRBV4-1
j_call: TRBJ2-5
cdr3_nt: TGCGCCAGCAGCCTCTCGGGGGCCGGGGGGGCCGTAGAGACCCAGTACTTC
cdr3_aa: CASSLSGAGGAVETQYF

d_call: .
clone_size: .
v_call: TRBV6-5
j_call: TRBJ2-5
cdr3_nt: TGTGCCGTCCTCGAAGCGTCGGGAGAGACCCAGTACTTC
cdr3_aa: CAVLEASGETQYF

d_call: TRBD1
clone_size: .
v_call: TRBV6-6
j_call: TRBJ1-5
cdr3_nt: TGTGCCAGCAGTCGAGGCCTACAGGGGGCCCGTAGCAATCAGCCCCAGCATTTT
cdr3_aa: CASSRGLQGARSNQPQHF

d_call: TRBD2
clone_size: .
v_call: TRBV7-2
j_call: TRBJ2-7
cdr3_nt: TGTGCCAGCAGCTTAGTTGCGGGGGGGAACGAGCAGTACTTC
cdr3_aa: CASSLVAGGNEQYF

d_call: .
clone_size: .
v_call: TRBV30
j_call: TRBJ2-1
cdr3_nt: TGTGCCTGGAGTGTACGAGGGCGCGTCGGAAATGAGCAGTTCTTC
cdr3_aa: CAWSVRGRVGNEQFF

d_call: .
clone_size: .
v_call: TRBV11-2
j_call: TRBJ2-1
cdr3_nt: TGTGCCAGCAGCTTAGAATGGGGGGCCGGGCGGTTCTTC
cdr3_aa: CASSLEWGAGRFF

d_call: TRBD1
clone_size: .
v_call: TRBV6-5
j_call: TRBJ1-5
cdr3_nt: TGTGCCAGCAGTCACAGGGGTTCCAGCAATCAGCCCCAGCATTTT
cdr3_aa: CASSHRGSSNQPQHF

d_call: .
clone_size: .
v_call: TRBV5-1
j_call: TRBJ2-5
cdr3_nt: TGCGCCAGCAGCATTGCCGGGACCCAGCTGGAGTCCCAGTACTTC
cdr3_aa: CASSIAGTQLESQYF

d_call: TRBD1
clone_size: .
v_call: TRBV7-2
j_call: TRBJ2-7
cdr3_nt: TGTGCCAGCAGCCATCAGGCCCAGGGGGCCTACGAGCAGTACTTC
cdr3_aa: CASSHQAQGAYEQYF

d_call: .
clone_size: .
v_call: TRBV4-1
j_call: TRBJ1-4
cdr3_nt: TGCGCCAGCAGCCAAGGCGACAAGCCCGATAATGAAAAACTGTTTTTT
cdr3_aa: CASSQGDKPDNEKLFF

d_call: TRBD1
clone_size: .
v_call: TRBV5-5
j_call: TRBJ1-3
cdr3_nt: TGTGCCAGCAACCCTTCGATCATATCACAGGGGTCCGGAAACACCATATATTTT
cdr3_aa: CASNPSIISQGSGNTIYF

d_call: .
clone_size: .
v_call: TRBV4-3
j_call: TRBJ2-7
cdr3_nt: TGCGCCAGCAGCCAAGATCTCCTTCGAGCCCCCTACGAGCAGTACTTC
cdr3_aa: CASSQDLLRAPYEQYF

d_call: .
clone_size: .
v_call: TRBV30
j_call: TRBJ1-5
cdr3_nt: TGTGCCTGGAGTCGTGGGGGTCAGCCCCAGCATTTT
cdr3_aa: CAWSRGGQPQHF

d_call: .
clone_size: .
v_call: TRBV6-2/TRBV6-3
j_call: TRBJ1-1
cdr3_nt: TGTGCCAGCAGCCGTCATTCGGGGGGGTCGACTGAAGCTTTCTTT
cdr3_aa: CASSRHSGGSTEAFF

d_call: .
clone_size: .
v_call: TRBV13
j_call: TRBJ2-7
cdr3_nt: TGTGCCAGCAGCCACCAGGCCACAAGCTACGAGCAGTACTTC
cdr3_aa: CASSHQATSYEQYF

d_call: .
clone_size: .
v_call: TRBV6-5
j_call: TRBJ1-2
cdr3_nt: TGTGCCAGCAGTTACTCAGGGGGAAGGGGGAGTAAGGGCTACACCTTC
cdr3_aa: CASSYSGGRGSKGYTF

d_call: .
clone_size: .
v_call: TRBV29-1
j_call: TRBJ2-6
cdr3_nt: TGCAGCGTTTCGGGGACACTAAGCTCTGGGGCCAACGTCCTGACTTTC
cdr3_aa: CSVSGTLSSGANVLTF

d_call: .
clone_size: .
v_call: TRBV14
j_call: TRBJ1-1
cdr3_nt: TGTGCCAGCAGCCAACCCGGACGAGATACTGAAGCTTTCTTT
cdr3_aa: CASSQPGRDTEAFF

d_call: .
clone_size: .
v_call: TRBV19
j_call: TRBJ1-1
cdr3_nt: TGTGCCAGTAGTATTGGGGGCGAAGCTTTCTTT
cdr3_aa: CASSIGGEAFF

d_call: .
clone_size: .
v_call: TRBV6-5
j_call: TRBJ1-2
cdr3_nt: TGTGCCAGTACCACGGGGGGAGGTAACTATGGCTACACCTTC
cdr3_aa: CASTTGGGNYGYTF

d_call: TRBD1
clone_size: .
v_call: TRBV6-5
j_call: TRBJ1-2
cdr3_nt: TGTGCCAGCGGCCGACCGATACAGGGGGCCGGAGGCTACACCTTC
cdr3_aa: CASGRPIQGAGGYTF

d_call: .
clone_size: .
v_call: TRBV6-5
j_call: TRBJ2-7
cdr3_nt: TGTGCCAGCAGAATTTCGACGGATTCTTACGAGCAGTACTTC
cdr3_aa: CASRISTDSYEQYF

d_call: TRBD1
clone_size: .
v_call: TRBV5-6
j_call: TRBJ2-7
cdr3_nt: TGTGCCAGCAGCTTCGGGACAGACACGGGCGAGCAGTACTTC
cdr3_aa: CASSFGTDTGEQYF